This T cell receptor (beta chain) appears in the sequencing data of a study of shared clonotypes between healthy human individuals. The overall study: CD4 naive and memory got three plates each, CD8 naive two, CD8 memory one.

The material for each subset, its genomic DNA, was split evenly across several immunoSEQ plates. The assay was immunoSEQ multiplex PCR, and TCRdb's table has in-frame clones only and misses some. The data contain about 2.4 million clones, 90% to 95% of them singletons. In regard to this clone: Antigen specificity is unknown.

Study-wide results and caveats: Limited genetic and exposure-history diversity came from having few donors. Some naive CD4 clonotypes, around 5%, turned up in common across several donors.

The V end lost 4 bases, the J end lost 5 bases, and 21 bases lay between the germline ends. CDR1 and CDR2 (germline): SGHDN, FVKESK. The CDR3 sequence is 17 residues long. This TCR was sampled from a man aged 18 to 29 in good health. Some clones in this sample may be carry-over from other donors' samples. The specimen was naive CD4+ T cells from PBMCs. Sample subset: CD45RA+ positively selected. The chain carries TRBV14 and TRBJ2-1; no clear D. The CDR3 DNA follows: TGTGCCAGCAGCCGACCGAGGTTACCTGGCCGCGACAATGAGCAGTTCTTC. Encoded protein: CASSRPRLPGRDNEQFF.